This is a list of T cell receptor beta chains from one sample in a study of blood T cell repertoires in COVID-19. Some clones are missing from TCRdb's copy, which holds only in-frame ones; the method was immunoSEQ multiplex PCR. The sample comprises approximately 190,000 clones, roughly three quarters of which are singletons, and approximately 15% rests with the top ten. The sequenced material came from peripheral blood. Receptor source: a man aged 55 to 70 with active or convalescent COVID-19. Each CDR3 is given with its conserved first and last residue. The D gene is left open where the match is weak. Clone size, where shown, is once, few, many, or a class for clones that have expanded.

cdr3_nt: TGTGCCAGCAGACAACCGCCCGGGTGGCAGTACTTC
cdr3_aa: CASRQPPGWQYF
d_call: .
clone_size: .
v_call: TRBV27
j_call: TRBJ2-7

cdr3_nt: TGTGCCAGCAGCCTAGAAGCGGGGAGGAGCTCCTACAATGAGCAGTTCTTC
cdr3_aa: CASSLEAGRSSYNEQFF
d_call: TRBD2
clone_size: .
v_call: TRBV5-8
j_call: TRBJ2-1

cdr3_nt: TGTGCCAGCAGCTTAGACAAGCGGGGAAATGAGCAGTTCTTC
cdr3_aa: CASSLDKRGNEQFF
d_call: TRBD2
clone_size: .
v_call: TRBV7-2
j_call: TRBJ2-1

cdr3_nt: TGTGCCAGCAGCCACCGGCTGGGACAGGGGGCGTCCGATGAGCAGTTCTTC
cdr3_aa: CASSHRLGQGASDEQFF
d_call: TRBD1
clone_size: .
v_call: TRBV7-2
j_call: TRBJ2-1

cdr3_nt: TGCGCCAGCAGCCCAAAGGGGACTAGCGGGACACAAGAGACCCAGTACTTC
cdr3_aa: CASSPKGTSGTQETQYF
d_call: TRBD2
clone_size: .
v_call: TRBV5-1
j_call: TRBJ2-5

cdr3_nt: TGTGCCAGCAGTTTCCGGGACAGGGAGAATCAGCCCCAGCATTTT
cdr3_aa: CASSFRDRENQPQHF
d_call: TRBD1
clone_size: .
v_call: TRBV27
j_call: TRBJ1-5

cdr3_nt: TGTGCCAGCAGTAGACAGGCCGGGGAGCTGTTTTTT
cdr3_aa: CASSRQAGELFF
d_call: .
clone_size: .
v_call: TRBV6-2/TRBV6-3
j_call: TRBJ2-2

cdr3_nt: TGTGCCCAGAGGGACAGCACTAATTCACCCCTCCACTTT
cdr3_aa: CAQRDSTNSPLHF
d_call: TRBD1
clone_size: .
v_call: TRBV30
j_call: TRBJ1-6

cdr3_nt: TGTGCCAGCAGTGTTCGGACAGGTCAAGGGGAGACCCAGTACTTC
cdr3_aa: CASSVRTGQGETQYF
d_call: TRBD1
clone_size: few
v_call: TRBV2
j_call: TRBJ2-5

cdr3_nt: TGTGCCAGCAGTTCCTCTCTTGCTAGCTCCTACAATGAGCAGTTCTTC
cdr3_aa: CASSSSLASSYNEQFF
d_call: .
clone_size: .
v_call: TRBV28
j_call: TRBJ2-1

cdr3_nt: TGTGCCAGCAGCCCAAGACCTAGCGGGGGGTCGTACAATGAGCAGTTCTTC
cdr3_aa: CASSPRPSGGSYNEQFF
d_call: TRBD2
clone_size: .
v_call: TRBV4-2
j_call: TRBJ2-1

cdr3_nt: TGTGCCAGCAGTTTTGAGCGGGACTACTACAATGAGCAGTTCTTC
cdr3_aa: CASSFERDYYNEQFF
d_call: TRBD2
clone_size: .
v_call: TRBV14
j_call: TRBJ2-1

cdr3_nt: TGCAGCGTCTCTACAGGGGGCGAGGGGACTAATGAAAAACTGTTTTTT
cdr3_aa: CSVSTGGEGTNEKLFF
d_call: TRBD1
clone_size: .
v_call: TRBV29-1
j_call: TRBJ1-4

cdr3_nt: TGTGCCAGCAGTAGAGACAGTGAAAAACTGTTTTTT
cdr3_aa: CASSRDSEKLFF
d_call: .
clone_size: .
v_call: TRBV27
j_call: TRBJ1-4

cdr3_nt: TGTGCCAGCAGCCCCTGGCTAGCGGGAGGGCCAGATACGCAGTATTTT
cdr3_aa: CASSPWLAGGPDTQYF
d_call: TRBD2
clone_size: .
v_call: TRBV5-4
j_call: TRBJ2-3

cdr3_nt: TGTGCCAGCAGCTTGACAGGCAAGGAGCAGTACTTC
cdr3_aa: CASSLTGKEQYF
d_call: .
clone_size: .
v_call: TRBV11-3
j_call: TRBJ2-7

cdr3_nt: TGTGCCAGCAGCGCCGCCCAGGGGGCGAAAGAGACCCAGTACTTC
cdr3_aa: CASSAAQGAKETQYF
d_call: TRBD1
clone_size: .
v_call: TRBV5-4
j_call: TRBJ2-5

cdr3_nt: TGTGCCAGCTCACCACTGCGGAACAATGAGCAGTTCTTC
cdr3_aa: CASSPLRNNEQFF
d_call: .
clone_size: few
v_call: TRBV18
j_call: TRBJ2-1

cdr3_nt: TGTGCCAGCAGCCAATGCGGATCCGGGAGGGTCGAGCAGTACTTC
cdr3_aa: CASSQCGSGRVEQYF
d_call: TRBD2
clone_size: .
v_call: TRBV3-1/TRBV3-2
j_call: TRBJ2-7

cdr3_nt: TGTGCCAGCTCACCCAAGGACAGGGGGCAGTTTGTGGAGACCCAGTACTTC
cdr3_aa: CASSPKDRGQFVETQYF
d_call: TRBD1
clone_size: .
v_call: TRBV18
j_call: TRBJ2-5

cdr3_nt: TGTGCCAGCTCACCCGGGAGTTCAGATACGCAGTATTTT
cdr3_aa: CASSPGSSDTQYF
d_call: .
clone_size: .
v_call: TRBV18
j_call: TRBJ2-3

cdr3_nt: TGTGCCAGTAGGGATAAAGCGGGAGGGGCCTACAATGAGCAGTTCTTC
cdr3_aa: CASRDKAGGAYNEQFF
d_call: TRBD2
clone_size: .
v_call: TRBV19
j_call: TRBJ2-1

cdr3_nt: TGTGCCAGCAGTTACCAGGGGTCCGGAAACACCATATATTTT
cdr3_aa: CASSYQGSGNTIYF
d_call: .
clone_size: .
v_call: TRBV6-6
j_call: TRBJ1-3

cdr3_nt: TGTGCCAGCAGCCAAATCGCGTCCTCCTACGAGCAGTACTTC
cdr3_aa: CASSQIASSYEQYF
d_call: .
clone_size: .
v_call: TRBV3-1/TRBV3-2
j_call: TRBJ2-7

cdr3_nt: TGTGCCACCAGTGATTTCGGGACAGACAGGGCTTTCTTT
cdr3_aa: CATSDFGTDRAFF
d_call: TRBD1
clone_size: .
v_call: TRBV24-1
j_call: TRBJ1-1

cdr3_nt: TGTGCCAGCAGCCCGGACTTAAACACCGGGGAGCTGTTTTTT
cdr3_aa: CASSPDLNTGELFF
d_call: .
clone_size: .
v_call: TRBV5-4
j_call: TRBJ2-2